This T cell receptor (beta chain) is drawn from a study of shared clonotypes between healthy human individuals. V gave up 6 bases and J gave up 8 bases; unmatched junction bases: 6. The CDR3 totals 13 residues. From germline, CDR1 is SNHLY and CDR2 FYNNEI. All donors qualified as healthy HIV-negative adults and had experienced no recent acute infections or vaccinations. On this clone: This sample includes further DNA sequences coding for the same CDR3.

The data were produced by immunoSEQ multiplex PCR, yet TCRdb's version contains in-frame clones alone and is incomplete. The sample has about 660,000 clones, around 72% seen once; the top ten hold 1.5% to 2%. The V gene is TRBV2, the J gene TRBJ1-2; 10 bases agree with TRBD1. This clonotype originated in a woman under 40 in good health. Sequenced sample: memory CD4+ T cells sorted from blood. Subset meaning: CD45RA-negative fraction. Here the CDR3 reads CASRGTGENGYTF. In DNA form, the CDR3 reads TGTGCCAGCAGGGGGACAGGGGAAAACGGCTACACCTTC.